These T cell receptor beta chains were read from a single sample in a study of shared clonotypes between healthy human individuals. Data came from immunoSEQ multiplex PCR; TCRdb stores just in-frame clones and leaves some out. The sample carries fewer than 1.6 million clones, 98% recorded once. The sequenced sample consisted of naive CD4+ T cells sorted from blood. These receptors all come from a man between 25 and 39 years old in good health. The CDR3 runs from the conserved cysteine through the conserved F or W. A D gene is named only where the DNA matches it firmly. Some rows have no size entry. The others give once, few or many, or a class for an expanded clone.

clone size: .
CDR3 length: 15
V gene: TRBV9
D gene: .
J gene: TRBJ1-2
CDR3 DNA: TGTGCCAGCAGCGTAGGAACAGAAGCTAACTATGGCTACACCTTC
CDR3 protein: CASSVGTEANYGYTF

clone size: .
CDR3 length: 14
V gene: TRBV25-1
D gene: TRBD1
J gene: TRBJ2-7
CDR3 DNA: TGTGCCAGCAGTGTGGGACAGGGGGCGCGCGAGCAGTACTTC
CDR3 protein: CASSVGQGAREQYF

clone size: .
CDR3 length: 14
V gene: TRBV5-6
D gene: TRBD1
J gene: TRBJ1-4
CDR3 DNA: TGTGCCAGCAGCTTAAGGGACAGGGGTGAAAAACTGTTTTTT
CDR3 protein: CASSLRDRGEKLFF

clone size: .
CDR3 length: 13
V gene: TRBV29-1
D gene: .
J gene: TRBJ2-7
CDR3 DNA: TGCAGCGTTGAAGACGACAGCTCCTACGAGCAGTACTTC
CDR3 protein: CSVEDDSSYEQYF

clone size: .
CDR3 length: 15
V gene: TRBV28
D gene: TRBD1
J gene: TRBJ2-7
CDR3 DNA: TGTGCCAGCAGTCAAGGACAGGGTGGGACCTACGAGCAGTACTTC
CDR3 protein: CASSQGQGGTYEQYF

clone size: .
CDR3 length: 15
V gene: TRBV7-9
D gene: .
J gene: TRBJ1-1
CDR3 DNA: TGTGCCAGCAGCTCCCGACAGTGGCAAAACACTGAAGCTTTCTTT
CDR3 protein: CASSSRQWQNTEAFF

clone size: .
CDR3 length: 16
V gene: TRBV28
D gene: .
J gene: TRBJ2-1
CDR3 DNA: TGTGCCAGCAGTTACGGCGGGATCGTATCCTACAATGAGCAGTTCTTC
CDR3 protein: CASSYGGIVSYNEQFF

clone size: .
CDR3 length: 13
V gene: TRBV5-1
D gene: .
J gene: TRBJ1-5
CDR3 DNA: TGCGCCAGCAGCTTCACAGGGTTGGAGCCCCAGCATTTT
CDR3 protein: CASSFTGLEPQHF

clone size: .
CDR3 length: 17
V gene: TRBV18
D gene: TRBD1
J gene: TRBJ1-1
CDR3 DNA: TGTGCCAGCTCACCCCGACTAATAGGGACAGGGGACACTGAAGCTTTCTTT
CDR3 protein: CASSPRLIGTGDTEAFF

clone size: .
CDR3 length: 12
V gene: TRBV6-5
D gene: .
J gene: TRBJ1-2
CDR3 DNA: TGTGCCAGCAGTTCGACCCTCTATGGCTACACCTTC
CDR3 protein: CASSSTLYGYTF

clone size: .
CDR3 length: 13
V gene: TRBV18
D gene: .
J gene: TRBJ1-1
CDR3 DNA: TGTGCCAGCTCACCCCAGGGTGTCACTGAAGCTTTCTTT
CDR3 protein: CASSPQGVTEAFF

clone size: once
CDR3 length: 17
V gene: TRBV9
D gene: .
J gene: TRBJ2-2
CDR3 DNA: TGTGCCAGCAGCGTAGACCTTTCTGGGATTAACACCGGGGAGCTGTTTTTT
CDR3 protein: CASSVDLSGINTGELFF

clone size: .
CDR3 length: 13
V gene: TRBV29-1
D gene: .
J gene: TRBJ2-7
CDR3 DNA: TGCAGCGCCAAAGGACAGTTCGCCTACGAGCAGTACTTC
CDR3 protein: CSAKGQFAYEQYF

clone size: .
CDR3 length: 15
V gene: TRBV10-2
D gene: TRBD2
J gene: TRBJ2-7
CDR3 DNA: TGCGCCAGCAGACGGACTAGCGGGAGGGCCTCCGAGCAGTACTTC
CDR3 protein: CASRRTSGRASEQYF

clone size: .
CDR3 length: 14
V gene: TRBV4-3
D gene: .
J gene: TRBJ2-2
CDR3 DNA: TGCGCCAGCAGCCGCGAGGGACGGTCCGGGGAGCTGTTTTTT
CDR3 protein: CASSREGRSGELFF

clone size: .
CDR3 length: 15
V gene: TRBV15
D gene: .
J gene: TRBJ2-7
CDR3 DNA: TGTGCCACCAGCAGAGATCTCGAGGGGTGGTACGAGCAGTACTTC
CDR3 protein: CATSRDLEGWYEQYF

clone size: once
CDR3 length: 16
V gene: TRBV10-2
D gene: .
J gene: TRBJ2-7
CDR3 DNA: TGCGCCAGCAGTGAAGGGGCCCGAGCAACCATGTTACAGCAGTACTTC
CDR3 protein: CASSEGARATMLQQYF

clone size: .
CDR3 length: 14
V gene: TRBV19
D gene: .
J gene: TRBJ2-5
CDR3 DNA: TGTGCCAGTAGTATGGGTGACAGGCAAGAGACCCAGTACTTC
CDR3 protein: CASSMGDRQETQYF

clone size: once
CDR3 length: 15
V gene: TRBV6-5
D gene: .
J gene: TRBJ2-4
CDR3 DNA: TGTGCCAGCAGAAGGACCAGTCTAGCCAAAAACATTCAGTACTTC
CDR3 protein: CASRRTSLAKNIQYF

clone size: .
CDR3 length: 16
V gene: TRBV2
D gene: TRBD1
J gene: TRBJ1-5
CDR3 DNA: TGTGCCAGCAGTCCGGACAGGGGGCCTAGCAATCAGCCCCAGCATTTT
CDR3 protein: CASSPDRGPSNQPQHF

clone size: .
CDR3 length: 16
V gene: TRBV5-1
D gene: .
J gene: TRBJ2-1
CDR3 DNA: TGCGCCAGCAGCTTATCTTCGCGGGTGGGGGACTTGGAGCAGTTCTTC
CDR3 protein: CASSLSSRVGDLEQFF

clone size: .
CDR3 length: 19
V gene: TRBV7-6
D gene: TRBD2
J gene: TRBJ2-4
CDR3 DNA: TGTGCCAGCAGCTTAGCCCCGTCGTGGAGGGAGGGCCCCCAAAACATTCAGTACTTC
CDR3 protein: CASSLAPSWREGPQNIQYF

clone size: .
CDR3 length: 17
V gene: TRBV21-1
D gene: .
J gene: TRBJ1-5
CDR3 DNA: TGTGCCAGCAGCCAACCTTCCTCATCGAATAGCAATCAGCCCCAGCATTTT
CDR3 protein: CASSQPSSSNSNQPQHF

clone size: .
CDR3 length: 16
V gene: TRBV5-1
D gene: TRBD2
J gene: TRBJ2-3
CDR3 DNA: TGCGCCAGCAGCTTGGCGGTTAGCGGGAGGGTAGATACGCAGTATTTT
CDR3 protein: CASSLAVSGRVDTQYF

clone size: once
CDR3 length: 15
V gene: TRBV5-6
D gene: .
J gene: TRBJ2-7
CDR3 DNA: TGTGCCAGCAGCTTGGTTCGGGCTAGTAGGTACGAGCAGTACTTC
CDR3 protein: CASSLVRASRYEQYF

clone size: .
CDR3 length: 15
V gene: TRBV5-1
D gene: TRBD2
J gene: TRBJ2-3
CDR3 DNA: TGCGCCAGCAGCTTGGCAGCGGGAAACACAGATACGCAGTATTTT
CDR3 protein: CASSLAAGNTDTQYF

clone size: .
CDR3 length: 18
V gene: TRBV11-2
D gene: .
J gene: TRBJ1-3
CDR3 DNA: TGTGCCAGCAGCTTAGGCATAAAAGACAACGTGCCTGGAAACACCATATATTTT
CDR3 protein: CASSLGIKDNVPGNTIYF

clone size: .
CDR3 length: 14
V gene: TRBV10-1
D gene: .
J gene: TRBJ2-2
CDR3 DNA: TGCGCCAGCAGTGCTAGCGAGAACACCGGGGAGCTGTTTTTT
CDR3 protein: CASSASENTGELFF

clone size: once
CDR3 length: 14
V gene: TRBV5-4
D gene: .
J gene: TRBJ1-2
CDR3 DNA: TGTGCCAGCAGCCCCAGGGACCCCGGGGGGGGCTACACCTTC
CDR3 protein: CASSPRDPGGGYTF

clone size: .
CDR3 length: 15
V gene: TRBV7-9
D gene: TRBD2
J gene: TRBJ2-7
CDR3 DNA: TGTGCCAGCAGCTCACTAGCGGGCTTCATCTACGAGCAGTACTTC
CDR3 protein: CASSSLAGFIYEQYF

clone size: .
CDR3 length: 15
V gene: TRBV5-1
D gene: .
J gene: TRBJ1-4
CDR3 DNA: TGCGCCAGTCGGAATTCCAGGAGAAAGAATGAAAAACTGTTTTTT
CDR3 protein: CASRNSRRKNEKLFF

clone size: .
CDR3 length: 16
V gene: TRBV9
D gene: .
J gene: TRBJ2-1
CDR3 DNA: TGTGCCAGCAGCGTAGTTGGACAGCAATCCTACAATGAGCAGTTCTTC
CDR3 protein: CASSVVGQQSYNEQFF

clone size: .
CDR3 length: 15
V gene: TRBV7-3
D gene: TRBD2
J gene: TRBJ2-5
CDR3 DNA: TGTGCCAGCGGGCTAGCGGGAGGGCGGGGAGAGACCCAGTACTTC
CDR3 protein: CASGLAGGRGETQYF

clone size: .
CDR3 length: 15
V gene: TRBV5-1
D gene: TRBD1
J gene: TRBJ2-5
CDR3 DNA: TGCGCCAGCAGCACAGGGACAGGGTTTGTGGAGACCCAGTACTTC
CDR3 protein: CASSTGTGFVETQYF

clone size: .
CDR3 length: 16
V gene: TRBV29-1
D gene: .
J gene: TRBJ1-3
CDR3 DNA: TGCAGCGTCCTTGCCCCCGGGACAAAGATTGGAAACACCATATATTTT
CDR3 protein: CSVLAPGTKIGNTIYF